Sequencing of this T cell receptor (beta chain) was carried out in a study of radiation and T cells in renal cell carcinoma. For the study at large: Nephrectomy followed 15 Gy stereotactic body radiation by 4 weeks.

TCRdb's table, derived via immunoSEQ multiplex PCR, lists solely in-frame clones and lacks some. This sample carries about 47,000 clones, around three quarters of them seen once, and the ten largest clones take about 28%. Time point defined: blood 2 weeks post-SBRT. Treatment: 15 Gy SBRT to primary tumor, nephrectomy 4 weeks later. After SBRT, blood was collected at 2 and 4 weeks, plus baseline. Germline lookup yields CDR1 SGDLS and CDR2 YYNGEE. Trimming removed 0 bases from V and 2 bases from J; junction bases left unmatched: 3. This CDR3 has 15 amino acids. The receptor was derived from a woman in her seventies with renal cell carcinoma. The chain has TRBV9 and TRBJ2-3, with 7 bases matching TRBD2. This sample comprised blood, obtained from a patient whose treatment included radiotherapy and nephrectomy. The CDR3 region is CASSVAAGFTDTQYF. The CDR3 nucleotides are TGTGCCAGCAGCGTAGCAGCGGGGTTCACAGATACGCAGTATTTT. Using reference TRBV9 and TRBJ2-3 for the parts outside the CDR3, the full variable domain is DSGVTQTPKHLITATGQRVTLRCSPRSGDLSVYWYQQSLDQGLQFLIQYYNGEERAKGNILERFSAQQFPDLHSELNLSSLELGDSALYFCASSVAAGFTDTQYFGPGTRLTVL.